These T cell receptor beta chains were read from a single sample in a study of blood T cell repertoires in COVID-19. Repertoires were generated with immunoSEQ multiplex PCR, while TCRdb's copy carries only in-frame clones and drops some. Of roughly 330,000 clones listed, about 90% are singletons. Source material: PBMCs or T cells enriched from blood (not recorded which). All receptors come from a woman aged 30 to 39 who had recovered from COVID-19. CDR3s include the opening cysteine and the closing phenylalanine or tryptophan. The order of the fields is clone size, J gene, V gene, D gene, CDR3 protein, CDR3 DNA. D genes are given only for firm matches. Clone size is shown for a subset of rows, as once, few, many or a class of expanded clone.

>NA|TRBJ2-5|TRBV9|NA
CASSVVGGETQYF
TGTGCCAGCAGCGTAGTCGGGGGAGAGACCCAGTACTTC
>NA|TRBJ2-3|TRBV30|TRBD1
CAWGGQIRNTQYF
TGTGCCTGGGGGGGACAGATCAGGAATACGCAGTATTTT
>NA|TRBJ2-3|TRBV12-5|TRBD1
CASAGQGFADTQYF
TGTGCTAGTGCCGGACAGGGGTTCGCAGATACGCAGTATTTT
>NA|TRBJ2-5|TRBV11-2|TRBD2
CASSNSGGAGETQYF
TGTGCCAGCAGCAATAGCGGGGGGGCCGGAGAGACCCAGTACTTC
>NA|TRBJ1-4|TRBV5-1|TRBD1
CASRKTGGNEKLFF
TGCGCCAGCAGGAAAACAGGGGGCAATGAAAAACTGTTTTTT
>NA|TRBJ2-5|TRBV9|NA
CASSLAAGRQETQYF
TGTGCCAGCAGCCTCGCGGCGGGGCGCCAAGAGACCCAGTACTTC
>NA|TRBJ1-1|TRBV27|TRBD1
CASSRRQGYTEAFF
TGTGCCAGCAGTAGAAGACAGGGTTACACTGAAGCTTTCTTT
>NA|TRBJ2-5|TRBV29-1|NA
CSAQLQETQYF
TGCAGCGCTCAACTACAAGAGACCCAGTACTTC
>NA|TRBJ2-2|TRBV12-5|NA
CASATSEGAGELFF
TGTGCTAGTGCCACATCCGAAGGGGCCGGGGAGCTGTTTTTT
>NA|TRBJ2-5|TRBV27|TRBD2
CASSLWGGLETQYF
TGTGCCAGCAGTTTATGGGGGGGACTAGAGACCCAGTACTTC
>NA|TRBJ1-2|TRBV7-9|TRBD1
CASSSAGGNYGYTF
TGTGCCAGCAGCTCAGCAGGGGGTAACTATGGCTACACCTTC
>NA|TRBJ1-4|TRBV3-1/TRBV3-2|NA
CASSGRQSGEKLFF
TGTGCCAGCAGCGGAAGACAAAGTGGTGAAAAACTGTTTTTT
>NA|TRBJ1-2|TRBV5-6|NA
CASSLLRGSDDSRYTF
TGTGCCAGCAGCTTGTTAAGGGGCTCAGATGATTCTCGCTACACCTTC
>NA|TRBJ1-1|TRBV28|TRBD1
CASRTGGTEAFF
TGTGCCAGCCGCACAGGGGGTACTGAAGCTTTCTTT
>NA|TRBJ1-4|TRBV12-3/TRBV12-4|NA
CASSRGEKLFF
TGTGCCAGCAGTAGGGGCGAAAAACTGTTTTTT
>NA|TRBJ1-1|TRBV7-9|NA
CASSLGGPEAFF
TGTGCCAGCAGCTTGGGGGGTCCTGAAGCTTTCTTT
>NA|TRBJ1-1|TRBV9|NA
CASSLWATNTEAFF
TGTGCCAGCAGCCTCTGGGCAACGAACACTGAAGCTTTCTTT
>NA|TRBJ1-2|TRBV6-2/TRBV6-3|NA
CASSPGETVNYGYTF
TGTGCCAGCAGTCCAGGGGAAACTGTAAACTATGGCTACACCTTC
>NA|TRBJ2-3|TRBV3-1/TRBV3-2|TRBD2
CASSRSSGGGTDTQYF
TGTGCCAGCAGCCGGTCTAGCGGGGGGGGCACAGATACGCAGTATTTT
>NA|TRBJ2-7|TRBV7-8|NA
CASSLLNRAGEQYF
TGTGCCAGCAGCTTACTGAACAGGGCGGGCGAGCAGTACTTC
>NA|TRBJ1-5|TRBV4-1|NA
CASSQAGYQPQHF
TGCGCCAGCAGCCAGGCAGGGTATCAGCCCCAGCATTTT
>NA|TRBJ2-7|TRBV5-1|NA
CASTPDRGDYEQYF
TGCGCCAGCACCCCGGACAGAGGGGACTACGAGCAGTACTTC
>NA|TRBJ2-2|TRBV30|TRBD2
CAWSVPRGGGTGELFF
TGTGCCTGGAGTGTACCTCGGGGGGGTGGCACCGGGGAGCTGTTTTTT
>NA|TRBJ1-2|TRBV6-2/TRBV6-3|TRBD1
CASSYRTGLYGYTF
TGTGCCAGCAGTTACAGGACAGGACTATATGGCTACACCTTC
>NA|TRBJ2-6|TRBV9|NA
CASSVSQRVSGANVLTF
TGTGCCAGCAGCGTCTCACAGAGGGTTTCTGGGGCCAACGTCCTGACTTTC
>NA|TRBJ1-2|TRBV6-2/TRBV6-3|NA
CASSSSAGVSGYTF
NA
>NA|TRBJ2-2|TRBV4-2|TRBD1
CASSRDGTGWTGELFF
TGTGCCAGCAGCCGCGATGGGACAGGGTGGACCGGGGAGCTGTTTTTT
>NA|TRBJ2-3|TRBV13|NA
CASSPTRSGTDTQYF
TGTGCCAGCAGCCCAACACGGAGTGGCACAGATACGCAGTATTTT
>NA|TRBJ2-7|TRBV6-1|NA
CASSEAHSYEQYF
TGTGCCAGCAGTGAAGCCCACAGCTACGAGCAGTACTTC
>NA|TRBJ2-2|TRBV7-6|NA
CASSYYRGTGELFF
TGTGCCAGCAGCTACTACCGGGGCACCGGGGAGCTGTTTTTT
>NA|TRBJ1-5|TRBV19|NA
CASSIGPRGGGQPQHF
TGTGCCAGTAGTATAGGACCCCGAGGCGGAGGGCAGCCCCAGCATTTT
>NA|TRBJ2-1|TRBV2|NA
CASRGTGNEQFF
TGTGCCAGCAGGGGTACGGGCAATGAGCAGTTCTTC
>NA|TRBJ2-6|TRBV7-3|NA
CASSPTGSWANVLTF
TGTGCCAGCAGCCCCACAGGGTCGTGGGCCAACGTCCTGACTTTC
>NA|TRBJ2-7|TRBV7-2|NA
CASSPRGYEQYF
TGTGCCAGCAGCCCCCGGGGCTACGAGCAGTACTTC
>NA|TRBJ1-6|TRBV2|NA
CASSDSPGNSPLHF
TGTGCCAGCAGTGATTCCCCGGGGAATTCACCCCTCCACTTT
>NA|TRBJ1-2|TRBV29-1|NA
CSVEETRGYTF
TGCAGCGTTGAGGAGACGAGGGGCTACACCTTC
>once|TRBJ2-7|TRBV5-6|NA
CASSLGGTYEQYF
TGTGCCAGCAGCTTGGGCGGGACCTACGAGCAGTACTTC
>once|TRBJ2-1|TRBV30|NA
CARNPTTHYNEQFF
TGTGCCAGAAACCCGACTACACATTACAATGAGCAGTTCTTC
>NA|TRBJ1-5|TRBV30|TRBD1
CAWSAGTGNQPQHF
TGTGCCTGGAGTGCAGGGACAGGCAATCAGCCCCAGCATTTT
>NA|TRBJ1-1|TRBV2|TRBD1
CASLGDRDPFAEAFF
TGTGCCAGCCTAGGGGACAGGGACCCCTTCGCTGAAGCTTTCTTT
>NA|TRBJ2-1|TRBV7-9|TRBD2
CASSSDGLAGEQFF
TGTGCCAGCAGCTCCGACGGACTAGCTGGTGAGCAGTTCTTC
>NA|TRBJ2-5|TRBV5-4|NA
CASSLGDRSQETQYF
TGTGCCAGCAGCTTGGGAGACAGATCCCAAGAGACCCAGTACTTC
>NA|TRBJ1-3|TRBV12-3/TRBV12-4|TRBD1
CASRGQAGNTIYF
TGTGCCAGCAGGGGACAGGCTGGAAACACCATATATTTT
>once|TRBJ1-5|TRBV2|NA
CASSEGVGGGGNQPQHF
TGTGCCAGCAGTGAAGGCGTCGGGGGGGGCGGCAATCAGCCCCAGCATTTT
>NA|TRBJ1-1|TRBV27|NA
CASRPQGGGTEAFF
TGTGCCAGCAGGCCACAGGGAGGGGGCACTGAAGCTTTCTTT
>NA|TRBJ2-7|TRBV19|NA
CASSLGWGPYEQYF
TGTGCCAGTAGCCTCGGTTGGGGCCCCTACGAGCAGTACTTC
>NA|TRBJ1-4|TRBV5-1|NA
CASRRGGTNEKLFF
TGCGCCAGCAGACGGGGAGGAACTAATGAAAAACTGTTTTTT
>NA|TRBJ2-7|TRBV13|TRBD2
CASSRRTSGGSPYEQYF
TGTGCCAGCAGCCGACGGACTAGCGGGGGGAGCCCCTACGAGCAGTACTTC
>NA|TRBJ1-1|TRBV4-2|NA
CASSRPGTMNTEAFF
TGTGCCAGCAGCCGCCCCGGGACTATGAACACTGAAGCTTTCTTT
>NA|TRBJ2-7|TRBV14|NA
CASSQQVSYEQYF
TGTGCCAGCAGCCAACAGGTCTCCTACGAGCAGTACTTC
>NA|TRBJ1-2|TRBV9|NA
CASSPQADPGRSGYTF
TGTGCCAGCAGCCCTCAAGCGGACCCCGGGCGGAGTGGCTACACCTTC
>NA|TRBJ1-1|TRBV5-1|NA
CASSIPGGRAFF
TGCGCCAGCAGCATCCCCGGAGGAAGGGCTTTCTTT
>NA|TRBJ1-1|TRBV27|NA
CASSLRGPSFF
TGTGCCAGCAGTCTGCGGGGACCTTCTTTCTTT
>NA|TRBJ2-7|TRBV2|TRBD2
CASSETLAGGRYF
TGTGCCAGCAGTGAGACCTTAGCGGGGGGCCGGTACTTC
>few|TRBJ1-1|TRBV6-5|TRBD1
CASSPPGGGPEAFF
TGTGCCAGCAGCCCCCCAGGGGGCGGCCCTGAAGCTTTCTTT